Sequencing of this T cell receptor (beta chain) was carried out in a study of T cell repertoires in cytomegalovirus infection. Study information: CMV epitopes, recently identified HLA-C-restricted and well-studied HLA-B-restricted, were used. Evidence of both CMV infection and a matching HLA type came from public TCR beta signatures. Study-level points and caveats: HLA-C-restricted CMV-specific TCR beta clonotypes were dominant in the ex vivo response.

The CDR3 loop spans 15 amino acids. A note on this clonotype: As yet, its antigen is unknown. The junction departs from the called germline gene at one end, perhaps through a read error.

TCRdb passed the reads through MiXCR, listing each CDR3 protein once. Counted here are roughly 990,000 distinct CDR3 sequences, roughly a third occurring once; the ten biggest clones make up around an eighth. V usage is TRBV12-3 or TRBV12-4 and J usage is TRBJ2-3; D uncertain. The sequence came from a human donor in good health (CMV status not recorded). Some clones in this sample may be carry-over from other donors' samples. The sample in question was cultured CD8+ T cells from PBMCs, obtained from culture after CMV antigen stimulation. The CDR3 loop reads CARSLAGRSTDTQYF. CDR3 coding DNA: TGTGCCAGAAGTTTAGCAGGTCGCAGCACAGATACGCAGTATTTT.